The present T cell receptor (beta chain) was sequenced within a study of early T cells in non-severe SARS-CoV-2 infection. Germline V gives CDR1 LGHNA, CDR2 YNFKEQ. The V and J ends lost 4 bases and 5 bases, in that order; junction bases with no gene match: 7. The CDR3 is 14 residues long. TCRdb fed the 5' RACE reads into MiXCR, producing one record per CDR3 protein. The sample carries around 60,000 distinct CDR3 sequences, about 12% recorded once. This chain connects TRBV4-2 to TRBJ2-7, with TRBD2 matching over 8 bases. This clonotype was obtained from an adult who was a healthcare worker with PCR-confirmed SARS-CoV-2 infection or an uninfected control (not recorded which). The material sequenced was whole blood. The CDR3 sequence is CASSPTGGPNEQYF. As DNA, the CDR3 is TGTGCCAGCAGCCCAACGGGGGGGCCCAACGAGCAGTACTTC.